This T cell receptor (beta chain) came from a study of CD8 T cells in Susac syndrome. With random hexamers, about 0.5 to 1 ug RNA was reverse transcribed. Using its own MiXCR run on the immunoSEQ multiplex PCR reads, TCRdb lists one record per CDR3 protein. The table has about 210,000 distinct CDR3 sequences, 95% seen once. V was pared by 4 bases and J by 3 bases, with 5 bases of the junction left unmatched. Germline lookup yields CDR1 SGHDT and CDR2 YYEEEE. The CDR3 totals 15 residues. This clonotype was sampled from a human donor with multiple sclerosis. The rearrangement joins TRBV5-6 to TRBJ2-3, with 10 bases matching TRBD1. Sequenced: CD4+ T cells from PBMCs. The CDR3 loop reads CASSPRQGATDTQYF. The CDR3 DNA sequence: TGTGCCAGCAGCCCAAGACAGGGGGCAACAGATACGCAGTATTTT.